This is a list of T cell receptor beta chains from one sample in a study of monozygotic twins with inflammatory bowel disease. Reanalyzing the 5' RACE reads, TCRdb keeps one entry per CDR3 protein, without DNA. The table for this sample gives 300,000 to 350,000 distinct CDR3 sequences. The sequenced sample was blood. The receptor set was obtained from a human donor with ulcerative colitis or Crohn's disease, or a healthy co-twin of an affected twin (not recorded which). Each CDR3 is given with its conserved first and last residue.

17	TRBV7-9	TRBJ2-3	CASSPLALAGGPDTQYF
16	TRBV7-2	TRBJ1-2	CASSLNGRQGLYGYTF
14	TRBV5-4	TRBJ2-7	CASSLGAGRNEQYF
16	TRBV5-1	TRBJ1-2	CASSGGTGQANYGYTF
15	TRBV12-3/TRBV12-4	TRBJ2-3	CASSLGVGATDTQYF
13	TRBV10-2	TRBJ2-2	CARGGSNTGELFF
13	TRBV7-9	TRBJ1-5	CASSRESMGPQHF
13	TRBV15	TRBJ2-5	CATSRAGGETQYF
14	TRBV4-1	TRBJ2-2	CASSPRRSSGELFF
12	TRBV10-3	TRBJ1-4	CATRDINEKLFF
14	TRBV7-2	TRBJ2-7	CASSLVGVRYEQYF
12	TRBV27	TRBJ2-3	CASRTNTDTQYF
15	TRBV4-1	TRBJ2-1	CASSRIGSPVNEQFF
14	TRBV20-1	TRBJ1-4	CSARAQFARQKLFF
17	TRBV15	TRBJ2-2	CATSRDTGGAFTGELFF
13	TRBV12-3/TRBV12-4	TRBJ2-1	CASSFGTWDEQFF
14	TRBV7-9	TRBJ1-1	CASSLAGQGDEAFF
14	TRBV20-1	TRBJ2-7	CSASTGTDRDEQYF
14	TRBV6-1	TRBJ1-2	CASTRLRGDYGYTF
13	TRBV12-3/TRBV12-4	TRBJ2-2	CASSEGYTGELFF
14	TRBV9	TRBJ1-6	CASSVASYNSPLHF
13	TRBV7-6	TRBJ1-5	CASSLAMFQPQHF
14	TRBV5-5	TRBJ2-7	CASSFRGYGYEQYF
15	TRBV4-1	TRBJ1-1	CASSQGVSMNTEAFF
13	TRBV2	TRBJ2-7	CASTGQLRYEQYF
14	TRBV27	TRBJ2-5	CASSFVGGLETQYF
16	TRBV20-1	TRBJ2-3	CSARTSGGLHTDTQYF
15	TRBV12-3/TRBV12-4	TRBJ2-3	CASSFPSGSSDTQYF
14	TRBV7-3	TRBJ2-7	CASSFRDGAYEQYF
13	TRBV2	TRBJ2-5	CASRQTGLETQYF
11	TRBV5-1	TRBJ1-1	CASSLGNEAFF